This TCR beta chain is from a study of T cell responses to AZD1222 COVID-19 vaccine. This clone was detected a few times. Its cognate antigen is unknown. Both about-4-week and about-12-week second-dose recipients were combined. This table comes from immunoSEQ multiplex PCR, and its TCRdb copy is limited to in-frame clones, with some not included. The sample yields some 130,000 clones, over 85% seen once. Germline V gene lookup returns CDR1 LGHNA and CDR2 YNFKEQ. The CDR3 is 15 amino acids. V shed 1 base and J shed 8 bases, with 17 bases lying between them. Study observations and caveats: White British donors predominated, females outnumbered males, and clonal diversity was possibly underestimated. Close to half of spike-specific TCRs reportedly recognize unmutated variant regions.

The sequence was collected from an adult who received the AZD1222 COVID-19 vaccine. The genes are TRBV4-2 and TRBJ1-2; D might be TRBD1 (5 bases). Sequencing was performed on peripheral blood, taken 28 days after the second AZD1222 dose. In nucleotides, the CDR3 is TGTGCCAGCAGCCAAGGAGCCGGGACGGTGCTAGGCTACACCTTC. Translated: CASSQGAGTVLGYTF.